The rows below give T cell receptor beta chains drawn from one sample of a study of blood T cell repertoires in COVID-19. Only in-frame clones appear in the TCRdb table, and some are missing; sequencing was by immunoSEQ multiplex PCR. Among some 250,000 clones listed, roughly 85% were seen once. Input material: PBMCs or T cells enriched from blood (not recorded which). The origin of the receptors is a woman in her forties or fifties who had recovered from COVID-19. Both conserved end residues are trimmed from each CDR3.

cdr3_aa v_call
SVGGPAGDTEAF TRBV29-1
ATRHRMAGELF TRBV10-3
ASSESTGGARGTQY TRBV6-1
ASSQTLRTASGYYGYT TRBV3-1/TRBV3-2
ATSDLYLAGVNEQY TRBV24-1
ASKEGPAGELF TRBV3-1/TRBV3-2
AIGGTGLSYEQY TRBV28
ASRSQGARSGNTIY TRBV28
ASSSVTDTQY TRBV28
ASSSGLAGEIYEQY TRBV27
ARKGQGAYEQY TRBV10-1
ASSFADTGELF TRBV27
ASSSIQTEMNEQF TRBV5-1
ASSLVQGGGTEAF TRBV11-1
ASHAIGGSGETQY TRBV28
ASSHRRGNRNYGYT TRBV7-8
AWSVSWGGGANTEAF TRBV30
ASSLEQDYEQY TRBV27
ASSSRANEKLF TRBV11-2
ASIGWGVQSSYNEQF TRBV27
ASSYNRDAEQY TRBV6-5